These 27 T cell receptor beta chains were sequenced from one sample in a study of response to subunit inactivated influenza vaccine. A single record per CDR3 protein comes from TCRdb applying MiXCR to the RT-PCR reads. Of almost 250,000 distinct CDR3 sequences in the sample, 12% were seen once. Specimen: non-naive T cells sorted from PBMCs, collected less than 15 days before vaccination. The receptors stem from a man aged 45 to 65 who received an inactivated influenza vaccine.

There are many counts of this clonotype. This sequence joins TRBV3-1 and TRBJ2-2; tentative D call: TRBD2 (6 bases). This CDR3 has 15 amino acids. Germline loops: CDR1 LGHDT, CDR2 YNNKEL (reference sequence). Trimming stripped 6 bases from V and 0 bases from J, with 11 bases between. The CDR3: CASRYGSSNTGELFF. The CDR3 DNA reads TGTGCCAGCAGGTACGGGAGTTCGAACACCGGGGAGCTGTTTTTT.

This clonotype appeared many times. The gene calls are TRBV12-3 or TRBV12-4 and TRBJ2-3; D is tentatively TRBD1 or TRBD2 (6 bases each). Trimming left V 5 bases short and J 2 bases short, with 11 bases between. The CDR3 is 14 residues long. CDR3 in amino acids: CASSRGVDTDTQYF. CDR3 coding DNA: TGTGCCAGCAGTAGGGGGGTTGACACAGATACGCAGTATTTT.

The chain is built from TRBV20-1 and TRBJ2-1; TRBD2 matches at 10 bases. CDR1 DFQATT and CDR2 SNEGSKA come from the germline V gene (reference sequence). Unmatched junction bases numbered 3, after V lost 0 bases and J lost 4 bases. The CDR3 sequence is 15 residues long. CDR3: CSARDPAGGYNEQFF. The CDR3 bases are TGCAGTGCTAGAGATCCAGCGGGAGGGTACAATGAGCAGTTCTTC.

This clonotype was detected only a few times. The chain recombines TRBV20-1 with TRBJ2-1; D is unclear. CDR3 length: 13 amino acids. Trimming pared 1 base from V and 5 bases from J, leaving 9 bases between. In germline, CDR1 is DFQATT, CDR2 SNEGSKA (reference sequence). Here the CDR3 DNA reads TGCAGTGCTAGAGGCCGAGGAAACAATGAGCAGTTCTTC. Its translation is CSARGRGNNEQFF.

The chain employs TRBV10-3 and TRBJ2-1; D is ambiguous. Germline V gene lookup returns CDR1 ENHRY and CDR2 SYGVKD. V was trimmed by 3 bases and J by 0 bases, leaving 6 bases between them. The CDR3 is made up of 14 amino acids. The CDR3 bases are TGTGCCATCAGTGATTTTAACTCCTACAATGAGCAGTTCTTC. This codes for CAISDFNSYNEQFF.

This clonotype was seen ten or more times. The V gene is TRBV7-2, the J gene TRBJ2-7; 9 positions match TRBD1. The CDR3 runs to 14 residues. Germline-derived CDR1 and CDR2 are SGHTA and FQGNSA. With V trimmed by 5 bases and J by 1 base, 3 bases remained unmatched. CDR3 nucleotide sequence: TGTGCCAGCAGCGACGGGACAGGGTCCTACGAGCAGTACTTC. This sequence encodes CASSDGTGSYEQYF.

This clonotype was counted many times. The chain carries TRBV15 and TRBJ2-5; possibly TRBD2 for D (6 bases). The germline V gene encodes CDR1 LNHNV and CDR2 YYDKDF (reference sequence). CDR3 length equals 16 residues. The V end was cut by 0 bases, the J end by 5 bases, with 16 bases between. CDR3 DNA sequence: TGTGCCACCAGCAGAGATCAGTTTGGAAGCGGGGAGACCCAGTACTTC. Its translation is CATSRDQFGSGETQYF.

This chain joins TRBV30 and TRBJ2-1; 11 bases line up with TRBD2. Germline CDR1 is GTSNPN and CDR2 is SVGIG (reference sequence). The J segment lost 10 bases and the V segment lost 4 bases, leaving 9 bases of the junction unmatched. The CDR3 runs 14 residues. The DNA of the CDR3 is TGTGCCTGGAAAGTAGCGGGAGGGACTAGGGAGCAGTTCTTC. This sequence encodes CAWKVAGGTREQFF.

V and J are TRBV7-2 and TRBJ2-2; TRBD1 matches 9 bases. There are 16 residues in the CDR3. Germline assignment: CDR1 SGHTA and CDR2 FQGNSA. V gave up 7 bases and J gave up 8 bases; unmatched junction bases: 14. CDR3 sequence reads: CASTSSVGQGRGELFF. CDR3 coding DNA: TGTGCCAGCACCTCTAGCGTGGGACAGGGAAGGGGGGAGCTGTTTTTT.

The CDR3, as DNA: TGCGCCAGCAGCTTGGGAGGGGATGTCACAGATACGCAGTATTTT. Translation gives CASSLGGDVTDTQYF. The chain links TRBV5-1 to TRBJ2-3, with D perhaps assigned TRBD1 or TRBD2 (5 bases each). Trimming took 0 bases from V and 2 from J, leaving 10 bases between them. From germline, CDR1 is SGHRS and CDR2 YFSETQ. This CDR3 has 15 residues.

The chain has TRBV18 and TRBJ2-7; D is uncertain. V gave up 3 bases and J gave up 2 bases, with 11 bases separating them. CDR1 is KGHSH, CDR2 LQKENI, per germline. This CDR3 spans 14 amino acids. The CDR3: CASSPIQTAYEQYF. The CDR3 DNA follows: TGTGCCAGCTCACCGATACAGACTGCCTACGAGCAGTACTTC. The whole variable domain, remainder taken from reference TRBV18 and TRBJ2-7, is NAGVMQNPRHLVRRRGQEARLRCSPMKGHSHVYWYRQLPEEGLKFMVYLQKENIIDESGMPKERFSAEFPKEGPSILRIQQVVRGDSAAYFCASSPIQTAYEQYFGPGTRLTVT.

V is TRBV20-1 and J is TRBJ2-2; TRBD2 is a possible D gene (5 bases). The CDR3 has 14 amino acids. Germline CDR1 DFQATT, CDR2 SNEGSKA (reference sequence). Trimming shortened V by 4 bases and J by 0 bases, and 9 bases separated the two germline ends. The CDR3 region is CSAKRQSNTGELFF. The CDR3 bases are TGCAGTGCTAAGCGGCAGTCGAACACCGGGGAGCTGTTTTTT.

This clonotype was recorded a few times. V and J are TRBV20-1 and TRBJ2-3, with 7 positions matching TRBD2. J lost 4 bases, V lost 8 bases, and 6 bases had no gene match. The CDR3 runs 12 residues. Germline-derived CDR1 and CDR2 are DFQATT and SNEGSKA (reference sequence). CDR3 in DNA: TGCAGTCTAGCGGACAACGCAGATACGCAGTATTTT. This translates into CSLADNADTQYF.

This clonotype was observed at least ten times. The chain combines TRBV6-2 or TRBV6-3 with TRBJ2-1; D possibly corresponds to TRBD2 (6 bases). Germline CDR1 reads MNHEY; CDR2 reads SVGEGT. Trimming stripped 8 bases from V and 0 bases from J, with 14 bases between. The CDR3 loop spans 15 amino acids. The CDR3 reads CASVIGGLSYNEQFF. CDR3 sequence (DNA): TGTGCCAGCGTAATCGGGGGACTCTCCTACAATGAGCAGTTCTTC.

There are a few counts of this clonotype. This rearrangement joins TRBV12-3 or TRBV12-4 to TRBJ2-7, with TRBD2 matching 7 bases. This CDR3 is 14 amino acids long. Losses at the gene ends were 8 bases for V and 6 bases for J; bases not matched to a gene: 13. The CDR3 reads CASGWGGGPGEQYF. The CDR3 DNA reads TGTGCCAGCGGATGGGGGGGAGGGCCTGGCGAGCAGTACTTC.

This clonotype was counted ten times or more. V is TRBV15 and J is TRBJ2-3; D not certain. Trimming pared 0 bases from V and 4 bases from J, leaving 11 bases between. The CDR3 consists of 15 residues. Germline lookup yields CDR1 LNHNV and CDR2 YYDKDF (reference sequence). The CDR3 sequence: CATSRDPGWSDTQYF. CDR3 DNA: TGTGCCACCAGCAGAGACCCGGGTTGGTCAGATACGCAGTATTTT.

The V call is TRBV6-2 or TRBV6-3, the J call TRBJ2-1, with a weak D call TRBD2 (7 bases). The CDR3 runs 15 residues. With 5 bases removed from V and 7 bases from J, the gap between germline ends came to 18 bases. The germline V gene has CDR1 MNHEY and CDR2 SVGEGT. The CDR3 loop reads CASSGGGAYRNEQFF. CDR3 coding DNA: TGTGCCAGCAGTGGAGGGGGGGCTTATCGGAATGAGCAGTTCTTC.

This clonotype was observed many times. This rearrangement joins TRBV6-1 to TRBJ2-7, with 7 bases that match TRBD1. Germline lookup yields CDR1 MNHNS and CDR2 SASEGT. J gave up 3 bases and V 5 bases, and 4 bases lay outside the gene matches. The CDR3 loop spans 13 amino acids. The CDR3 region is CASSHDRDYEQYF. The CDR3 nucleotides are TGTGCCAGCAGTCATGACAGGGACTACGAGCAGTACTTC.

The genes are TRBV20-1 and TRBJ2-3; 9 nucleotides agree with TRBD1. Germline loops: CDR1 DFQATT, CDR2 SNEGSKA (reference sequence). The junction had 7 bases not matched to a gene; V was cut back by 6 bases and J by 3 bases. The length of the CDR3 is 14 residues. CDR3 nucleotide sequence: TGCAGTGCCACCACAGGGGGCTGGACAGATACGCAGTATTTT. Translated: CSATTGGWTDTQYF.

The CDR3 here is CSVNERGGFDEQFF. The CDR3 DNA follows: TGCAGCGTTAACGAGCGGGGGGGCTTTGATGAGCAGTTCTTC. V is TRBV29-1 and J is TRBJ2-1; TRBD2 agrees at 10 bases. This CDR3 spans 14 amino acids. CDR1 is SQVTM and CDR2 is ANQGSEA in the germline V gene. The V gene end was trimmed by 5 bases and the J gene end by 8 bases; junction bases not matched to a gene: 9.

The chain joins TRBV20-1 to TRBJ2-1, with D possibly being TRBD1 or TRBD2 (6 bases each). Germline lookup yields CDR1 DFQATT and CDR2 SNEGSKA (reference sequence). This CDR3 spans 11 amino acids. The ends were cut back, 2 bases at V and 10 bases at J, with 9 bases in the middle. The DNA of the CDR3 is TGCAGTGCTAGACAGGGGAGGGAGCAGTTCTTC. It encodes CSARQGREQFF.

This chain joins TRBV20-1 and TRBJ2-3; 9 bases agree with TRBD2. The CDR3 totals 14 residues. Unmatched junction bases numbered 1, after V lost 1 base and J lost 2 bases. Germline CDR1 reads DFQATT; CDR2 reads SNEGSKA (reference sequence). Here the CDR3 DNA reads TGCAGTGCTAGAGTAGCGGGGGACACAGATACGCAGTATTTT. Translation: CSARVAGDTDTQYF.

J is TRBJ1-1 and V is TRBV9; D is undetermined. This CDR3 has 16 residues. Per the germline V gene, CDR1 is SGDLS and CDR2 is YYNGEE. V lost 3 bases and J lost 1, with 16 bases in between. The CDR3 sequence is CASSARARSENTEAFF. DNA for the CDR3: TGTGCCAGCAGCGCCCGGGCCCGGTCTGAGAACACTGAAGCTTTCTTT.

The V and J genes are TRBV5-4 and TRBJ2-5; 7 positions match TRBD1. Germline CDR1 is SGHNT and CDR2 is YYREEE (reference sequence). The V and J ends lost 4 bases and 5 bases, in that order; junction bases with no gene match: 11. The CDR3 consists of 15 residues. The CDR3 DNA is TGTGCCAGCAGCGACACAGGGGCGGGTGGGGAGACCCAGTACTTC. Translation: CASSDTGAGGETQYF.

The J gene is TRBJ2-2, the V gene TRBV3-1; D call uncertain. The CDR3 is 18 residues long. Germline assignment: CDR1 LGHDT and CDR2 YNNKEL (reference sequence). The V and J ends lost 11 bases and 0 bases respectively, with 25 bases between them. The CDR3 sequence is CAFRFDTFSQTNTGELFF. The DNA of the CDR3 is TGTGCCTTCAGATTTGACACTTTTAGCCAGACGAACACCGGGGAGCTGTTTTTT.

This clonotype was seen only a few times. V gene TRBV11-2 combines with J gene TRBJ2-5; the match to TRBD2 covers 10 bases. The ends lost 0 bases at V and 5 bases at J; junction bases unmatched: 3. The CDR3 contains 15 residues. In germline, CDR1 is SGHAT, CDR2 FQNNGV. Here the CDR3 DNA reads TGTGCCAGCAGCTTAGATTGGACTAGCGGCGAGACCCAGTACTTC. Translating gives CASSLDWTSGETQYF. Variable domain in full (rest from reference TRBV11-2 and TRBJ2-5): EAGVAQSPRYKIIEKRQSVAFWCNPISGHATLYWYQQILGQGPKLLIQFQNNGVVDDSQLPKDRFSAERLKGVDSTLKIQPAKLEDSAVYLCASSLDWTSGETQYFGPGTRLLVL.

This clonotype showed up just a few times. V is TRBV7-2 and J is TRBJ2-1, with TRBD1 matching over 8 bases. With V trimmed by 1 base and J by 10 bases, 6 bases remained unmatched. This CDR3 is 14 amino acids long. Germline CDR1 is SGHTA and CDR2 is FQGNSA. CDR3 in amino acids: CASSLVGQAGEQFF. As DNA, the CDR3 is TGTGCCAGCAGCTTAGTGGGACAGGCGGGGGAGCAGTTCTTC.